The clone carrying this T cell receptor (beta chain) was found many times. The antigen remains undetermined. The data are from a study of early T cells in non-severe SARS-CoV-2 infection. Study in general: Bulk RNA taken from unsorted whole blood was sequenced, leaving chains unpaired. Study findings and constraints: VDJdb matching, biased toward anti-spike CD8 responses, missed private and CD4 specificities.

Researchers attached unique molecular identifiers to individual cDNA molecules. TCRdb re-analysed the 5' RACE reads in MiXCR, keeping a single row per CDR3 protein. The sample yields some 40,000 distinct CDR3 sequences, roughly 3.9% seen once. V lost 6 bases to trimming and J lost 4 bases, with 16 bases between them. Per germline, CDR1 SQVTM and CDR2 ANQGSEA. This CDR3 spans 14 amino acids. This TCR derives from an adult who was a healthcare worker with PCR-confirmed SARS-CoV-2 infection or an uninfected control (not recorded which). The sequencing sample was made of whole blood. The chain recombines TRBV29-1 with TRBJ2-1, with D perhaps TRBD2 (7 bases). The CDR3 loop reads CSVRGRQAYNEQFF. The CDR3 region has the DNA TGCAGCGTGCGCGGGAGACAGGCTTACAATGAGCAGTTCTTC.